This TCR beta chain was sequenced in a study of blood T cells in healthy people across ages (dated by TCRdb to between 2014 and 2017). Describing the broader study: In model experiments, roughly one uniquely barcoded TCR beta cDNA molecule per two T cells was captured by template switching. For two donors (one aged 18 to 29 and one aged 80 or older), the study analyzed two additional independent replicas of 1 million unique cDNA reads from the same blood draw. Donors of different ages were randomly distributed across sequencing lanes to avoid experimental bias. The study measured age-related changes in TCR beta repertoire diversity using deep sequencing normalized with unique cDNA molecular identifiers. Four age groups were formed from the donors: young (average around 15 years), middle-aged (approximately 39), aged (roughly 59) and long-lived (less than 85).

The full study reports these points: Total diversity estimates from one million sequenced T cells were considered lower bounds and underestimates. Compared with the aged group, more naive CD4+ T cells, fewer expanded clones and increased TCR diversity were shown by the long-lived group, suggesting age selection. Observed TCR beta diversity per million T cells fell roughly linearly with age, and a significant reduction was already apparent by age about 36. Because profiling used bulk unsorted PBMCs, naive and antigen-experienced compartments could not be compared conclusively. Donor CMV infection status was unknown, potentially confounding age-related changes in expanded clonotypes. There was a strong correlation between observed TCR beta diversity and the percentage of naive T cells measured by flow cytometry.

Notes on this clonotype: Its recognized antigen is unknown. Base qualities are missing; no much larger clone stands one base away.

The roughly 39 donors, aged about 6 to 95 years, were systemically healthy Caucasian individuals from Russia. About 10 milliliters of peripheral blood were collected from each donor into EDTA-treated Vacutainer tubes. Ficoll-Paque density-gradient centrifugation was used to isolate PBMCs, with at least 6.5 million obtained per sample. Trizol reagent was used to extract total RNA from PBMCs, with at least 5 micrograms per sample. For every donor, flow cytometry on a PBMC aliquot measured the percentage of naive CD45RAhigh/CD27high T cells. Receptor libraries were prepared by 5' RACE. Sequencing took place on an Illumina HiSeq 2500. A second roughly 6 to 12 cycle PCR used a sample-barcoded 5' primer and a J-beta primer mix. Each TCR beta cDNA molecule received a unique molecular identifier from a template-switch 5' adaptor carrying 12 random nucleotides. At least 2.5 million CDR3-containing paired-end reads were obtained from each sample. First-strand cDNA synthesis was performed from all RNA using the Mint cDNA synthesis kit, with priming by a TRBC-specific oligonucleotide. All cDNA was treated with uracil-DNA glycosylase and then went through a first 18-cycle PCR with the universal primers M1SS and BC2_uni_R. On the study's bioinformatics: For normalization, 1 million high-quality reads, each with a distinct molecular identifier, were randomly selected from each sample. Instead of being binned into consensus sequences, reads that shared molecular identifiers were thrown out. CDR3 identification, clonotype clustering and error correction used MiTCR with a Q25 quality threshold and the strictest error-elimination algorithm. A nonparametric unseen species model with Euler transformation was used to estimate a lower bound on total TCR beta diversity. Through fastp at Q25 and MiXCR, TCRdb rebuilt clones from the public reads, retaining in-frame beta chains. Identical CDR3 protein sequences are pooled into one entry, listed with their most common genes and DNA. The V and J calls here are based on TCRdb, not the publication. A total of about 400,000 distinct CDR3 sequences appear in this sample, approximately 52% of them only once. Under 65% of the sample is held by the ten biggest clonotypes.

This clonotype was obtained from a man in his sixties in good health. Sequencing was performed on blood.

The sequenced DNA is TGTGCCAGCAGTTTAAAAGAGGGACAGGGCCTGTTTTTT. This codes for CASSLKEGQGLFF. This receptor chain uses TRBV12-3 or TRBV12-4 and TRBJ2-2, with 9 central nucleotides matching TRBD1. Germline trimming amounts to 2 bases on V and 14 bases on J, with 6 as the count of junction bases outside the gene matches. The CDR3 contains 13 residues, cysteine and phenylalanine counted. Solely the CDR3 DNA is kept, with 39 bases framed from the first base.